These T cell receptor beta chains were read from a single sample in a study of vaccination and CD4 T cells after COVID-19. For these TCRs, the target antigens are not known. Using its own MiXCR run on the PCR reads, TCRdb lists one record per CDR3 protein. Of around 10,000 distinct CDR3 sequences in the sample, less than 70% are singletons; the top ten hold about a third. Material: CD4+ T cells from blood, cultured in vitro. These TCRs come from a human donor who had recovered from COVID-19. The CDR3 runs from the conserved cysteine through the conserved F or W. D genes are given only for firm matches. Part of the rows lack a size; the others show once, few, many or a class for expanded clones.

v_call	clone_size	d_call	j_call	cdr3_aa	cdr3_nt
TRBV5-4	-	-	TRBJ1-1	CASSLTKGDTEAFF	TGTGCCAGCAGCCTCACAAAAGGGGACACTGAAGCTTTCTTT
TRBV6-2/TRBV6-3	few	TRBD2	TRBJ2-5	CASSNPTSGGETQYF	TGTGCCAGCTCGAACCCCACTAGCGGGGGAGAGACCCAGTACTTC
TRBV11-2	few	TRBD1	TRBJ2-7	CASSSNRDRTYEQYF	TGTGCCAGCAGCTCAAACCGGGACAGGACTTACGAGCAGTACTTC
TRBV28	-	-	TRBJ1-2	CASVWQGDYGYTF	TGTGCCAGCGTATGGCAGGGAGACTATGGCTACACCTTC
TRBV24-1	-	TRBD1	TRBJ2-5	CATSQGQEETQYF	TGTGCCACCAGCCAGGGACAGGAGGAGACCCAGTACTTC
TRBV29-1	-	-	TRBJ2-7	CSVARGDSSYEQYF	TGCAGCGTGGCCCGGGGGGACAGCTCCTACGAGCAGTACTTC
TRBV7-9	-	-	TRBJ2-5	CASSLAGAEETQYF	TGTGCCAGCAGCTTAGCGGGGGCAGAAGAGACCCAGTACTTC
TRBV5-1	-	-	TRBJ1-3	CASSPDGTDSGNTIYF	TGCGCCAGCAGCCCGGACGGAACTGACTCTGGAAACACCATATATTTT
TRBV28	-	TRBD1	TRBJ2-7	CASSSPSGTEEQYF	TGTGCCAGCAGTTCCCCATCCGGGACAGAAGAGCAGTACTTC
TRBV24-1	-	TRBD1	TRBJ2-7	CATSGDRGDEQYF	TGTGCCACCAGTGGGGACAGGGGGGACGAGCAGTACTTC
TRBV28	-	TRBD2	TRBJ2-1	CASSSGSRGRNEQFF	TGTGCCAGCAGTAGCGGGAGTAGAGGCCGCAATGAGCAGTTCTTC
TRBV6-1	few	-	TRBJ1-1	CASSAKVRAEAFF	TGTGCCAGCAGTGCGAAGGTCCGGGCTGAAGCTTTCTTT
TRBV6-2/TRBV6-3	-	-	TRBJ1-1	CVSSSPGSREAFF	TGTGTCAGCAGTTCCCCCGGCTCTCGTGAAGCTTTCTTT